This T cell receptor beta chain originates from a study of T cells in Graves' hyperthyroidism and ophthalmopathy. Points from the study as a whole: The model identified upcoming ophthalmopathy a median around 7.1 months ahead of onset.

Amplification targeted TCR beta CDR3 regions from RNA transcripts. The TCR CDR3 was amplified in a first-round RT-PCR using the HTBI primer set. TCRdb re-called the multiplex PCR reads through MiXCR, storing one row per CDR3 protein. The sample yields over 700,000 distinct CDR3 sequences, 35% seen once. V trimming: 5 bases; J trimming: 0 bases; junction bases outside the gene matches: 8. CDR1 is WNHNN, CDR2 SYGVQD, per germline (reference sequence). The CDR3 totals 16 residues. On this clonotype itself: Its cognate antigen is unknown.

This TCR was sampled from a woman in her thirties or forties with Graves' hyperthyroidism. The genes are TRBV10-1 and TRBJ2-3, with TRBD1 matching 7 bases. Material: blood. Here the CDR3 DNA reads TGCGCCAGCAGTATAAACGACAGGGCCAGCACAGATACGCAGTATTTT. Encoded protein: CASSINDRASTDTQYF.